The 32 T cell receptor beta chains below were found in one sample sequenced in a study of T cells expressing NK-cell markers. Following a re-call of the 5' RACE reads, TCRdb has one entry per CDR3 protein and lacks DNA. The sample totals 250,000 to 300,000 distinct CDR3 sequences. Sequenced sample: blood T cells: a sorted CD56 or NKG2C T cell subset, CD4+ or CD8+ T cells, or bulk PBMC T cells (not recorded which). These receptor sequences come from a man between 18 and 29 years old in good health.

The chain carries TRBV5-1 and TRBJ2-3; TCRdb's D gene call, TRBD1, goes unchecked for lack of DNA. In germline, CDR1 is SGHRS, CDR2 YFSETQ. The CDR3 covers 14 residues. The CDR3 is CASNRDRRTDTQYF.

This CDR3 is CASSLWGNTIYF. The V gene is TRBV12-3 or TRBV12-4, the J gene TRBJ1-3. The CDR3 is 12 residues long.

This chain uses TRBV7-9 with TRBJ1-6; checking the TCRdb D call of TRBD1 is not possible without DNA. Germline CDR1 reads SEHNR; CDR2 reads FQNEAQ (reference sequence). The CDR3 sequence is 14 residues long. CDR3 amino acids: CASSQGQGRSPLHF.

The chain carries TRBV7-8 and TRBJ1-1. The CDR3 covers 13 residues. CDR1 SGHVS and CDR2 FQNEAQ come from the germline V gene. CDR3 protein: CASSSIDGMSAFF.

The V call is TRBV4-2, the J call TRBJ2-1; TCRdb reports TRBD1, a call that lacks DNA to check it against. The germline V gene has CDR1 LGHNA and CDR2 YNFKEQ. There are 14 residues in the CDR3. The CDR3 region is CASSQTGGGHEQFF.

The genes are TRBV29-1 and TRBJ1-1. This CDR3 spans 13 amino acids. Germline assignment: CDR1 SQVTM and CDR2 ANQGSEA. The CDR3 here is CSVLTPLNTEAFF.

CDR3 residues: CASSLNFGESGYTF. The chain uses TRBV7-9 and TRBJ1-2. Germline V gene sequence: CDR1 SEHNR, CDR2 FQNEAQ (reference sequence). CDR3 length equals 14 residues.

The chain joins TRBV29-1 to TRBJ2-5; the TCRdb D gene call, TRBD1, has no DNA to confirm it. Per germline, CDR1 SQVTM and CDR2 ANQGSEA. The CDR3 extends over 14 amino acids. The CDR3 is CSVEVWDRQETQYF.

The chain combines TRBV24-1 with TRBJ1-2; the D gene TCRdb calls, TRBD1, cannot be checked with no DNA. This CDR3 region has 15 residues. CDR1 and CDR2 (germline): KGHDR, SFDVKD. This chain's CDR3 is CATSDPQGANGGYTF.

This chain uses TRBV7-8 with TRBJ1-2; there is no DNA to check the TCRdb D call of TRBD1. The CDR3 spans 15 residues. Per the germline V gene, CDR1 is SGHVS and CDR2 is FQNEAQ. This chain's CDR3 is CASSLRGTGPGGYTF. Full variable domain (outside the CDR3, taken from reference TRBV7-8 and TRBJ1-2): GAGVSQSPRYKVAKRGQDVALRCDPISGHVSLFWYQQALGQGPEFLTYFQNEAQLDKSGLPSDRFFAERPEGSVSTLKIQRTQQEDSAVYLCASSLRGTGPGGYTFGSGTRLTVV.

The rearrangement uses TRBV6-1 and TRBJ2-2; the TCRdb call, TRBD1, lacks DNA for checking. The germline V gene encodes CDR1 MNHNS and CDR2 SASEGT. The CDR3 loop spans 15 amino acids. The CDR3 is CASSPKGGAPGELFF.

The chain uses TRBV29-1 and TRBJ2-1. The CDR3 covers 12 residues. Germline-derived CDR1 and CDR2 are SQVTM and ANQGSEA. The CDR3 reads CSVMTGYNEQFF.

This chain links TRBV29-1 with TRBJ1-1; there is no DNA to check the TCRdb D call of TRBD1. This CDR3 is built from 16 residues. In germline, CDR1 is SQVTM, CDR2 ANQGSEA. CDR3 loop: CSVEGGMRGKSSEAFF.

The chain combines TRBV20-1 with TRBJ2-1; TCRdb reports TRBD2, a call that lacks DNA to check it against. Germline CDR1 reads DFQATT; CDR2 reads SNEGSKA (reference sequence). This CDR3 spans 15 amino acids. Here the CDR3 reads CSARDGTSGRYEQFF.

The V gene is TRBV20-1, the J gene TRBJ2-1. CDR3 length equals 13 residues. CDR1 is DFQATT, CDR2 SNEGSKA, per germline (reference sequence). The CDR3 here is CSASDSGGGEQFF.

The chain combines TRBV20-1 with TRBJ2-7; no DNA is available, so the TRBD2 call from TCRdb remains unchecked. CDR3 length: 15 residues. Germline assignment: CDR1 DFQATT and CDR2 SNEGSKA (reference sequence). The CDR3 reads CSARIPGTSGYEQYF.

This chain connects TRBV6-2 or TRBV6-3 to TRBJ2-7; TCRdb's assignment of TRBD2 cannot be checked, as there is no DNA. The germline V gene has CDR1 MNHEY and CDR2 SVGEGT. The CDR3 consists of 15 residues. CDR3 residues: CASRLIGLGSYEQYF.

The rearrangement joins TRBV7-3 to TRBJ2-3; TCRdb's D call of TRBD1 is untestable without DNA. This CDR3 has 14 amino acids. The V gene's germline CDR1 is SGHTA and CDR2 FQGTGA. Here the CDR3 reads CASSSSQTGKTQYF.

The V gene is TRBV30, the J gene TRBJ1-1. This CDR3 has 14 residues. Germline V gene lookup returns CDR1 GTSNPN and CDR2 SVGIG (reference sequence). The CDR3 region is CAWSVWAMNTEAFF. Filled out from reference TRBV30 and TRBJ1-1, the complete variable domain reads SQTIHQWPATLVQPVGSPLSLECTVEGTSNPNLYWYRQAAGRGLQLLFYSVGIGQISSEVPQNLSASRPQDRQFILSSKKLLLSDSGFYLCAWSVWAMNTEAFFGQGTRLTVV.

The chain links TRBV7-8 to TRBJ2-7; the D call of TRBD2 rests on TCRdb alone, since no DNA is present to check it. The CDR3 covers 16 residues. CDR1 is SGHVS and CDR2 is FQNEAQ in the germline V gene. CDR3 loop: CASSERGLAGSYEQYF.

The chain combines TRBV2 with TRBJ1-1; the D gene TCRdb calls, TRBD1, cannot be checked with no DNA. The germline V gene encodes CDR1 SNHLY and CDR2 FYNNEI. The CDR3 is 13 residues long. The CDR3 loop reads CASSPGVNTEAFF.

This chain connects TRBV6-5 to TRBJ1-1; TCRdb gives TRBD1 as the D gene, but with no DNA this cannot be confirmed. This CDR3 is built from 16 residues. The germline V gene encodes CDR1 MNHEY and CDR2 SVGAGI. The CDR3: CASSYLPQGRDTEAFF.

This rearrangement joins TRBV29-1 to TRBJ2-1; TCRdb's D call of TRBD1 is untestable without DNA. The CDR3 extends over 12 amino acids. The V gene's germline CDR1 is SQVTM and CDR2 ANQGSEA. The CDR3 sequence: CSVVWQGNEQFF.

The rearrangement uses TRBV12-3 or TRBV12-4 and TRBJ2-1; no DNA is available, so the TRBD2 call from TCRdb remains unchecked. The length of the CDR3 is 15 residues. The CDR3 sequence: CASSYGTSALHEQFF.

The V gene is TRBV23-1, the J gene TRBJ2-2; TCRdb indicates TRBD2, and absent DNA this call remains unverified. TRBV23-1 carries the ORF label, with uncertain function. The CDR3 length is 17 residues. CDR3 in amino acids: CASSRNLAEENTGELFF.

The rearrangement links TRBV29-1 to TRBJ2-2. Germline lookup yields CDR1 SQVTM and CDR2 ANQGSEA. This CDR3 contains 11 residues. CDR3 residues: CSVRKRGELFF.

V usage is TRBV25-1 and J usage is TRBJ2-3. This CDR3 comprises 15 residues. Germline V gives CDR1 MGHDK, CDR2 SYGVNS. The CDR3: CASSELRTETDTQYF.

The chain couples TRBV20-1 to TRBJ2-1; TCRdb designates TRBD2, a call that cannot be tested without DNA. From germline, CDR1 is DFQATT and CDR2 SNEGSKA (reference sequence). The CDR3 covers 18 residues. The CDR3: CSARELSRTSGGYNEQFF.

This chain links TRBV6-2 or TRBV6-3 with TRBJ2-1; the D call of TRBD1 rests on TCRdb alone, since no DNA is present to check it. The CDR3 has 16 residues. Germline CDR1 reads MNHEY; CDR2 reads SVGEGT. CDR3 region: CASSQGPQRVLNEQFF.

The chain joins TRBV11-2 to TRBJ2-3; TCRdb lists TRBD2, though no DNA is available to test this call. This CDR3 has 16 residues. CDR1 is SGHAT, CDR2 FQNNGV, per germline. The CDR3 is CASSRTRSGHTDTQYF.

This rearrangement joins TRBV7-2 to TRBJ2-3; TCRdb returns TRBD2, unconfirmable since there is no DNA. CDR1 is SGHTA, CDR2 FQGNSA, per germline. The CDR3 has 14 amino acids. The CDR3 here is CASLGLALVDTQYF. Full variable domain (missing parts from reference TRBV7-2 and TRBJ2-3): GAGVSQSPSNKVTEKGKDVELRCDPISGHTALYWYRQSLGQGLEFLIYFQGNSAPDKSGLPSDRFSAERTGGSVSTLTIQRTQQEDSAVYLCASLGLALVDTQYFGPGTRLTVL.

The rearrangement uses TRBV28 and TRBJ1-1. Germline CDR1 MDHEN, CDR2 SYDVKM. The CDR3 loop spans 16 amino acids. CDR3 sequence: CASSLPGLGMNTEAFF. Filled out from reference TRBV28 and TRBJ1-1, the complete variable domain reads DVKVTQSSRYLVKRTGEKVFLECVQDMDHENMFWYRQDPGLGLRLIYFSYDVKMKEKGDIPEGYSVSREKKERFSLILESASTNQTSMYLCASSLPGLGMNTEAFFGQGTRLTVV.